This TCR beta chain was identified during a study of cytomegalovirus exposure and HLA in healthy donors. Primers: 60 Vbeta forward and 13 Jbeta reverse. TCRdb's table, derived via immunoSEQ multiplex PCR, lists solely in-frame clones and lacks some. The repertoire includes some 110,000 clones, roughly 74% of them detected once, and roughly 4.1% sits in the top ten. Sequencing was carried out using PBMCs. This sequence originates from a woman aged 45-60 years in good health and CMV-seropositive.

CDR3 residues: CASSSFDSQETQYF. The DNA of the CDR3 is TGTGCCAGCAGTTCGTTCGACAGTCAAGAGACCCAGTACTTC. The gene calls are TRBV6-5 and TRBJ2-5; D is possibly TRBD1 (5 bases). Germline CDR1 and CDR2: MNHEY and SVGAGI. V lost 4 bases and J lost 2, with 11 bases in between. The CDR3 consists of 14 residues.